The clone carrying this T cell receptor beta chain was seen a few times. Study processing details: Estimated nucleated cell counts came from reference gene primer amplification. TCRdb keeps only in-frame clones here, not all; method: immunoSEQ multiplex PCR. Clonal size and the V and J genes are those of that table, whereas D and trimming came from the DNA. The data show 150,000 to 200,000 clones, around 80% seen once. The germline CDR1 and CDR2 sequences are SGDLS and YYNGEE. V dropped 0 bases and J dropped 3 bases, with 7 bases sitting between them. This CDR3 is 14 amino acids long. These data originate in a study of blood T cell repertoires in COVID-19. Overall study context: The United States, Italy and Spain provided the acute and convalescent COVID-19 samples. In each case, the material was cDNA or gDNA derived from T cells, B-cell-depleted T cells, or PBMCs.

Sequencing input: peripheral blood. The TCR originated in a man in his sixties with active or convalescent COVID-19. V and J are TRBV9 and TRBJ1-5, with D possibly matching TRBD1 (5 bases). In DNA, the CDR3 is TGTGCCAGCAGCGTAGATGGGGCCAATCAGCCCCAGCATTTT. Its protein is CASSVDGANQPQHF.